Reported below is one T cell receptor (beta chain). Trimming cost V 4 bases and J 4 bases, with 22 bases left between them. The CDR3 totals 17 residues. Per the germline V gene, CDR1 is MDHEN and CDR2 is SYDVKM. TCRdb's table, derived via immunoSEQ multiplex PCR, lists solely in-frame clones and lacks some. The sample carries around 130,000 clones, around nine tenths recorded once. This sample was taken from a study of control samples from healthy donors and cancer patients. The sample comprised blood. This sequence joins TRBV28 and TRBJ2-5; either TRBD1 or TRBD2 may supply D (5 bases each). The source of this sequence is a man aged 50 to 60 in good health. CDR3 in amino acids: CASSSVRRQGEGETQYF. The CDR3 DNA sequence: TGTGCCAGCAGTTCCGTCAGGAGGCAGGGAGAGGGAGAGACCCAGTACTTC.